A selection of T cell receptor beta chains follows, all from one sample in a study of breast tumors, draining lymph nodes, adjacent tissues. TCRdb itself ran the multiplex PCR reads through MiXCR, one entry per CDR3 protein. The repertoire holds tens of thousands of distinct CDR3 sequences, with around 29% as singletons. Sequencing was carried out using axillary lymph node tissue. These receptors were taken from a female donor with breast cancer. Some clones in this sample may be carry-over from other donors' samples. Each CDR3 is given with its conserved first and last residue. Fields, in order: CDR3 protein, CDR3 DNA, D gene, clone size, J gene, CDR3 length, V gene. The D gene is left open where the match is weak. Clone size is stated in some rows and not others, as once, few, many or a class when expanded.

CASRGYNQPQHF,TGTGCCAGCAGGGGCTATAATCAGCCCCAGCATTTT,.,once,TRBJ1-5,12,TRBV2
CASSRGGQGAGEQYF,TGTGCCAGCAGCCGGGGGGGACAGGGGGCGGGGGAGCAGTACTTC,TRBD1,many,TRBJ2-7,15,TRBV5-8
CASSLSFGISSNYGYTF,TGCGCCAGCAGCTTGTCCTTTGGTATAAGCTCTAACTATGGCTACACCTTC,.,many,TRBJ1-2,17,TRBV5-1
CASSAVGQGGETQYF,TGTGCCAGCAGCGCGGTGGGACAGGGTGGGGAGACCCAGTACTTC,TRBD1,many,TRBJ2-5,15,TRBV9
CASSVGQFNEQYFGPANNEKLFF,.,.,.,TRBJ1-4,23,TRBV9
CASRTSPNTGELFF,TGTGCCAGTAGGACTAGCCCGAACACCGGGGAGCTGTTTTTT,TRBD2,many,TRBJ2-2,14,TRBV19
CASSQTGTSQETQHF,TGTGCCAGCAGCCAAACCGGGACTAGCCAAGAGACCCAACACTTC,TRBD2,.,TRBJ2-5,15,TRBV7-3
CASSLIYGLGYEQYF,TGTGCCAGCAGTTTAATTTACGGCCTGGGGTACGAGCAGTACTTC,.,many,TRBJ2-7,15,TRBV27
CSVVYRTYEQYF,TGCAGCGTTGTTTACAGAACCTACGAGCAGTACTTC,.,many,TRBJ2-7,12,TRBV29-1
CASSRTTSGVYNEQFF,TGCGCCAGCAGCCGAACTACTAGCGGAGTTTACAATGAGCAGTTCTTC,TRBD2,many,TRBJ2-1,16,TRBV4-1
CASSLNGETQYF,TGTGCCAGCAGTTTAAACGGAGAGACCCAGTACTTC,.,many,TRBJ2-5,12,TRBV12-3/TRBV12-4
CASSRSRQSTEAFF,TGTGCCAGCAGCCGGTCCCGACAGTCAACCGAAGCTTTCTTT,.,few,TRBJ1-1,14,TRBV5-4
CASSPSLHF,TGTGCCAGTAGTCCTTCTCTGCATTTT,.,many,TRBJ1-5,9,TRBV19
CASSKWAGRQETQYF,TGTGCCAGTAGTAAGTGGGCAGGACGGCAAGAGACCCAGTACTTC,.,.,TRBJ2-5,15,TRBV19
CASGLASGTGSYEQYF,TGTGCTAGTGGTTTGGCCTCCGGGACAGGCTCCTACGAGCAGTACTTC,TRBD1,many,TRBJ2-7,16,TRBV12-5
CASSGTRLAGGGTGELFF,TGTGCCAGCAGCGGGACCCGACTAGCGGGAGGTGGCACCGGGGAGCTGTTTTTT,TRBD2,many,TRBJ2-2,18,TRBV7-2
CASSFPGQGSYEQYF,TGTGCCAGCAGCTTCCCCGGACAAGGGAGCTACGAGCAGTACTTC,.,many,TRBJ2-7,15,TRBV5-8
CSATTGTTRNTGELFF,TGCAGTGCTACAACCGGGACCACGCGGAACACCGGGGAGCTGTTTTTT,.,many,TRBJ2-2,16,TRBV20-1
CASSQESRGNQLTGELFF,TGCGCCAGCAGCCAAGAGTCAAGGGGCAACCAACTCACCGGGGAGCTGTTTTTT,.,many,TRBJ2-2,18,TRBV4-3
CASSANYEQYF,TGTGCCAGCAGCGCGAACTACGAGCAGTACTTC,.,many,TRBJ2-7,11,TRBV11-2
CASSSTGGAGYEQYF,TGTGCCAGCAGCTCGACAGGGGGCGCGGGGTACGAGCAGTACTTC,TRBD1,.,TRBJ2-7,15,TRBV7-2
CAISESMGNRGYGYTF,TGTGCCATCAGTGAGTCGATGGGGAACAGGGGTTATGGCTACACCTTC,TRBD1,many,TRBJ1-2,16,TRBV10-3
CSAETSGGLSTDTQYF,TGCAGTGCCGAGACTAGCGGAGGCCTTAGCACAGATACGCAGTATTTT,TRBD2,many,TRBJ2-3,16,TRBV20-1
CAISEMGGNTEAFF,TGTGCCATCAGTGAAATGGGTGGGAACACTGAAGCTTTCTTT,.,once,TRBJ1-1,14,TRBV10-3
CASSLPPSGEQYF,TGTGCCAGCAGCTTACCCCCAAGTGGGGAGCAGTACTTC,.,.,TRBJ2-7,13,TRBV7-2
CASSMGSSGISYEQYF,TGTGCCAGTAGTATGGGTTCTAGCGGGATCTCCTACGAGCAGTACTTC,TRBD2,.,TRBJ2-7,16,TRBV19
CASSFYVGGGYAQPQHF,TGTGCCAGCAGCTTCTATGTGGGAGGGGGGTACGCTCAGCCCCAGCATTTT,.,.,TRBJ1-5,17,TRBV7-2
CASSLAPAQQETQYF,TGTGCCAGCAGCTTGGCCCCGGCACAGCAAGAGACCCAGTACTTC,.,.,TRBJ2-5,15,TRBV5-8
CASSFTGNYEQYF,TGTGCCAGCAGCTTCACAGGGAACTACGAGCAGTACTTC,.,many,TRBJ2-7,13,TRBV7-2
CASSRLAGANEQFF,TGCGCCAGCAGTCGACTAGCGGGGGCCAATGAGCAGTTCTTC,TRBD2,many,TRBJ2-1,14,TRBV5-1
CASSFGSNTEAFF,TGTGCCAGCAGCTTCGGATCGAACACTGAAGCTTTCTTT,.,.,TRBJ1-1,13,TRBV5-5
CASRGPAGEKLFF,TGTGCCAGCAGGGGCCCGGCGGGTGAAAAACTGTTTTTT,.,.,TRBJ1-4,13,TRBV6-1
CSASTGRWETQYF,TGCAGCGCCTCGACAGGGCGGTGGGAGACCCAGTACTTC,TRBD1,.,TRBJ2-5,13,TRBV29-1
CASSAGTSLTDTQYF,TGTGCCAGCAGTGCCGGGACTAGCCTCACAGATACGCAGTATTTT,TRBD2,.,TRBJ2-3,15,TRBV12-5
CASRPGLAEINTGELFF,TGTGCCAGCAGACCCGGACTAGCGGAAATTAACACCGGGGAGCTGTTTTTT,TRBD2,once,TRBJ2-2,17,TRBV7-2
CSLEQDYNEQFF,TGCAGCTTGGAACAAGACTACAATGAGCAGTTCTTC,.,once,TRBJ2-1,12,TRBV29-1
CASSQTSGRAGELFF,TGTGCCAGCAGCCAAACTAGCGGGAGGGCCGGGGAGCTGTTTTTT,TRBD2,many,TRBJ2-2,15,TRBV4-2
CASSLDRGMQYF,TGCGCCAGCAGCCTCGACAGGGGAATGCAGTATTTT,TRBD1,.,TRBJ2-3,12,TRBV5-1
CAWSSYEQYF,TGTGCCTGGAGTAGTTACGAGCAGTACTTC,.,many,TRBJ2-7,10,TRBV30
CASGLGPHYGYTF,TGTGCTAGCGGCTTAGGCCCACACTATGGCTACACCTTC,.,.,TRBJ1-2,13,TRBV7-9
CASSPESNSPLHF,TGTGCCAGCAGCCCGGAGAGTAATTCACCCCTCCACTTT,.,many,TRBJ1-6,13,TRBV5-8
CASSRGLAGEGTQYF,TGTGCCAGCAGCCGGGGACTGGCGGGAGAGGGTACGCAGTATTTT,TRBD2,.,TRBJ2-3,15,TRBV7-2
CASSLDAGEGETQYF,TGTGCCAGCAGCCTAGATGCGGGAGAGGGGGAGACCCAGTACTTC,TRBD2,.,TRBJ2-5,15,TRBV7-3
CASTGQRETQYF,TGTGCCAGCACAGGGCAGCGAGAGACCCAGTACTTC,.,many,TRBJ2-5,12,TRBV11-2
CASSLEGLTLTGELLF,TGTGCCAGCAGCTTGGAAGGCTTGACTCTCACCGGGGAGCTGCTTTTT,.,many,TRBJ2-2,16,TRBV5-6
CSATTGQFNTEAFF,TGCAGTGCTACGACGGGACAATTTAACACTGAAGCTTTCTTT,.,many,TRBJ1-1,14,TRBV20-1
CASSLEVRQETQYF,TGTGCCAGCAGCTTAGAAGTCCGACAAGAGACCCAGTACTTC,.,many,TRBJ2-5,14,TRBV11-2
CATSAPPGTPGYNEQFF,TGTGCCACCAGTGCTCCTCCCGGGACCCCGGGATACAATGAGCAGTTCTTC,.,.,TRBJ2-1,17,TRBV24-1
CASSRTRSYQETQHF,TGTGCCAGCAGTAGAACTAGGTCGTACCAGGAGACCCAGCACTTC,.,.,TRBJ2-5,15,TRBV7-9
CASSYLESGTGVGYTF,TGTGCCAGCAGCTATTTGGAATCCGGGACAGGGGTCGGCTACACCTTC,TRBD1,many,TRBJ1-2,16,TRBV5-4
CASRAGNQPQHF,TGTGCCAGCCGGGCAGGGAATCAGCCCCAGCATTTT,.,many,TRBJ1-5,12,TRBV12-3/TRBV12-4
CSVMSGRQGGAADGYTF,TGCAGTGTTATGTCCGGGAGACAGGGAGGTGCGGCGGATGGCTACACCTTC,TRBD1,.,TRBJ1-2,17,TRBV20-1